This passage covers 5 T cell receptor beta chains from one sample sequenced in a study of T cells in pancreatic ductal adenocarcinoma. The selected patients with pancreatic ductal adenocarcinoma had surgery but no neoadjuvant therapy. Data came from immunoSEQ multiplex PCR; TCRdb stores just in-frame clones and leaves some out. There are approximately 97,000 clones in the sample; 90% to 95% occur only once, and roughly 3% lies in the top ten. Sequenced: PBMCs. Receptor source: a human donor with pancreatic ductal adenocarcinoma.

The gene calls are TRBV6-1 and TRBJ1-1, with 11 bases matching TRBD1. This CDR3 spans 15 amino acids. Losses at the gene ends were 6 bases for V and 4 bases for J; bases not matched to a gene: 7. Germline loops: CDR1 MNHNS, CDR2 SASEGT. The chain's CDR3 is CASSVLGTGGTEAFF. For the CDR3, the DNA is TGTGCCAGCAGCGTACTAGGGACAGGGGGCACTGAAGCTTTCTTT.

The genes are TRBV19 and TRBJ2-3; 7 bases align to TRBD2. Germline-derived CDR1 and CDR2 are LNHDA and SQIVND (reference sequence). The CDR3 is 13 amino acids. The CDR3 bases are TGTGCTCTAACTAGCGACGCCACAGATACGCAGTATTTT. Its translation: CALTSDATDTQYF. The full variable domain, rest sourced from reference TRBV19 and TRBJ2-3, is DGGITQSPKYLFRKEGQNVTLSCEQNLNHDAMYWYRQDPGQGLRLIYYSQIVNDFQKGDIAEGYSVSREKKESFPLTVTSAQKNPTAFYLCALTSDATDTQYFGPGTRLTVL.

The V call is TRBV11-2, the J call TRBJ2-7; D is uncertain. V was shortened by 2 bases and J by 3 bases, with 5 bases between the two germline ends. CDR1 is SGHAT, CDR2 FQNNGV, per germline. The CDR3 totals 12 residues. The CDR3 here is CASSLTVYEQYF. In DNA form, the CDR3 reads TGTGCCAGCAGCTTAACAGTCTACGAGCAGTACTTC.

The chain employs TRBV6-5 and TRBJ2-7, with 10 positions matching TRBD2. The germline gives CDR1 MNHEY, CDR2 SVGAGI. The junction had 6 bases not matched to a gene; V was cut back by 2 bases and J by 5 bases. The CDR3 has 15 residues. The CDR3 coding sequence is TGTGCCAGCAGTTACCGTGGAGGACTAGCGGACGAGCAGTACTTC. Residues: CASSYRGGLADEQYF.

V usage is TRBV19 and J usage is TRBJ1-5; TRBD1 aligns across 8 bases. Germline V gene lookup returns CDR1 LNHDA and CDR2 SQIVND (reference sequence). This CDR3 contains 15 residues. Trimming at V came to 3 bases and at J to 2 bases, leaving 3 bases not matched to a gene. In DNA form, the CDR3 reads TGTGCCAGTAGTATGGACAGGGCTGGCAATCAGCCCCAGCATTTT. It specifies CASSMDRAGNQPQHF.